The 10 T cell receptor beta chains presented below share a single source sample, sequenced in a study of T cells of healthy individuals (dated by TCRdb to 2017 to 2018). Library preparation used 5' RACE. The sequencing machine was an Illumina MiSeq. TCRdb ran its own pipeline on the public reads, namely fastp trimming at Q25 and MiXCR clone calling, and kept in-frame beta chains. Each CDR3 protein appears once, grouped with its most common genes and DNA. Across this sample there are about 53,000 distinct CDR3 sequences, with roughly 14% seen only once. Around 15% of the sample is in the top ten clones. The receptor source for this set is a human donor in good health.

This chain links TRBV5-1 with TRBJ2-2, with 9 positions matching TRBD2. Trimming removed 5 bases from V and 4 bases from J; junction bases left unmatched: 6. The CDR3 has 15 amino acids. Germline lookup yields CDR1 SGHRS and CDR2 YFSETQ. The CDR3 reads CASRSTSGSTGELFF. CDR3 in DNA: TGCGCCAGCAGGTCGACTAGCGGAAGCACCGGGGAGCTGTTTTTT.

V and J are TRBV30 and TRBJ2-3; 9 bases are a match to TRBD2. V shed 4 bases and J 5 bases; nucleotides not matched to a gene: 4. This CDR3 contains 13 residues. CDR1 is GTSNPN, CDR2 SVGIG, per germline (reference sequence). The CDR3 protein is CAWNSGRIDTQYF. CDR3 nucleotide sequence: TGTGCCTGGAATAGCGGGAGAATAGATACGCAGTATTTT.

This clonotype was seen repeatedly, ten times or more. The chain joins TRBV4-3 to TRBJ1-4; D not resolved. CDR1 and CDR2 from the germline V gene are LGHNA and YSLEER. Trimming left V 0 bases short and J 8 bases short, with 13 bases between. The CDR3 covers 15 residues. The CDR3 DNA reads TGCGCCAGCAGCCAAGATCCGGGGATTAGGGAAAAACTGTTTTTT. It encodes CASSQDPGIREKLFF.

This clonotype is medium-sized (0.01 to 0.1%) by share. This chain links TRBV29-1 with TRBJ1-1, with D hard to call. Germline CDR1 is SQVTM and CDR2 is ANQGSEA. The length of the CDR3 is 14 residues. Deletions cut 7 bases from V and 1 base from J, with 16 bases between. The CDR3 loop reads CSALIFPGNTEAFF. In DNA form, the CDR3 reads TGCAGCGCCCTCATTTTCCCCGGGAACACTGAAGCTTTCTTT.

In nucleotides, the CDR3 is TGCGCCAGCAGCTCGTGGACAGGGGCGAGAAACACTGAAGCTTTCTTT. This encodes CASSSWTGARNTEAFF. The rearrangement uses TRBV5-1 and TRBJ1-1; 9 nucleotides align to TRBD1. Germline values: CDR1 SGHRS, CDR2 YFSETQ. This CDR3 spans 16 amino acids. Trimming at V came to 3 bases and at J to 2 bases, leaving 8 bases not matched to a gene.

The sample holds a few counts of this clonotype. The chain has TRBV10-3 and TRBJ2-7, with TRBD2 as a possible D gene (6 bases). V lost 3 bases and J lost 9, with 9 bases in between. Germline V gene lookup returns CDR1 ENHRY and CDR2 SYGVKD. This CDR3 is 11 amino acids long. CDR3 nucleotides: TGTGCCATCAGTGACAGGGAGGTGCAGTACTTC. Translating gives CAISDREVQYF.

This clonotype was observed a handful of times. The chain recombines TRBV7-2 with TRBJ2-2; 10 bases match TRBD2. The CDR3 has 15 amino acids. V gave up 6 bases and J gave up 6 bases; unmatched junction bases: 7. The germline CDR1 and CDR2 sequences are SGHTA and FQGNSA. The CDR3 spells CASRPSGGASGELFF. The CDR3 region has the DNA TGTGCCAGCAGGCCCAGCGGGGGGGCGTCCGGGGAGCTGTTTTTT.

The chain joins TRBV27 to TRBJ1-5, with 7 bases identical to TRBD1. V was clipped by 6 bases and J by 2 bases; unmatched bases: 7. Germline V gene sequence: CDR1 MNHEY, CDR2 SMNVEV (reference sequence). The CDR3 sequence is 15 residues long. CDR3 sequence (DNA): TGTGCCAGCAGCGCAGGGGGTCGCGGCAATCAGCCCCAGCATTTT. Translation: CASSAGGRGNQPQHF.

This clonotype was seen more than once but under ten times. Here the CDR3 reads CASSYSRAPGVGGNTIYF. The CDR3 DNA reads TGTGCCAGCAGTTACTCGAGGGCACCGGGGGTAGGAGGAAACACCATATATTTT. The chain combines TRBV6-5 with TRBJ1-3, with D perhaps matching TRBD1 (5 bases). The CDR3 contains 18 residues. The V end was cut by 0 bases, the J end by 4 bases, with 19 bases between. CDR1 and CDR2 from the germline V gene are MNHEY and SVGAGI.

This rearrangement joins TRBV20-1 to TRBJ2-7, with 11 bases matching TRBD2. V shed 4 bases, J shed 2 bases, and the junction held 4 bases outside the gene matches. Germline CDR1 reads DFQATT; CDR2 reads SNEGSKA (reference sequence). This CDR3 has 14 amino acids. The CDR3 spells CSAILAGGAYEQYF. The CDR3 DNA follows: TGCAGTGCTATCCTAGCGGGGGGTGCCTACGAGCAGTACTTC.